A selection of T cell receptor beta chains follows, all from one sample in a study of blood T cell repertoires in COVID-19. Profiling relied on immunoSEQ multiplex PCR, and the TCRdb table lists in-frame clones only, not all of them. In the table there are roughly 230,000 clones, about 82% of which are singletons. Specimen: peripheral blood. These receptors came from a woman in her fifties or sixties with active or convalescent COVID-19. CDR3s include the opening cysteine and the closing phenylalanine or tryptophan. The D gene is left open where the match is weak. Not all rows give a size; the values are once, few, many and, for expanded clones, a class.

v_gene	d_gene	abundance	j_gene	CDR3aa	CDR3nt
TRBV2	NA	NA	TRBJ1-4	CASRIRVRDEKLFF	TGTGCCAGCAGAATCAGGGTTCGAGATGAAAAACTGTTTTTT
TRBV11-2	NA	NA	TRBJ2-1	CASSLGHNNEQFF	TGTGCCAGCAGCTTAGGCCACAACAATGAGCAGTTCTTC
TRBV27	TRBD2	NA	TRBJ2-3	CASSHGLAGSTDTQYF	TGTGCCAGCAGTCACGGACTAGCGGGGAGCACAGATACGCAGTATTTT
TRBV19	NA	few	TRBJ2-1	CASSGPMQGSSYNEQFF	TGTGCCAGTAGTGGCCCGATGCAGGGAAGCTCCTACAATGAGCAGTTCTTC
TRBV18	TRBD1	NA	TRBJ1-5	CASSPTGATYSNQPQHF	TGTGCCAGCTCACCAACAGGGGCCACTTATAGCAATCAGCCCCAGCATTTT
TRBV14	TRBD2	NA	TRBJ2-3	CASSPWASGSPDTQYF	TGTGCCAGCAGCCCCTGGGCTAGCGGGAGCCCAGATACGCAGTATTTT
TRBV5-4	NA	NA	TRBJ2-3	CASSSGLTDTQYF	TGTGCCAGCAGCAGCGGACTCACAGATACGCAGTATTTT
TRBV6-5	NA	NA	TRBJ2-1	CASSYGTPPEVQFF	TGTGCCAGCAGTTACGGGACACCTCCAGAAGTGCAGTTCTTC
TRBV5-1	NA	NA	TRBJ1-5	CASSSGEGNQPQHF	TGCGCCAGCAGCTCAGGGGAAGGCAATCAGCCCCAGCATTTT
TRBV5-6	TRBD1	few	TRBJ2-7	CASSEDRGREQYF	TGTGCCAGCAGCGAGGACAGGGGACGCGAGCAGTACTTC
TRBV2	NA	NA	TRBJ1-3	CASRMTGLDSGNTIYF	TGTGCCAGCAGGATGACAGGACTTGACTCTGGAAACACCATATATTTT
TRBV2	TRBD1	NA	TRBJ1-6	CASSKQGIAYNSPLHF	TGTGCCAGCAGTAAACAGGGGATCGCCTATAATTCACCCCTCCACTTT
TRBV12-1	NA	NA	TRBJ1-1	CASSAWGRDPLNTEAFF	TGTGCCAGCAGCGCGTGGGGGAGGGACCCTCTGAACACTGAAGCTTTCTTT
TRBV5-1	TRBD2	NA	TRBJ2-5	CASSLETSVKGETQYF	TGCGCCAGCAGCTTAGAGACTAGCGTAAAGGGGGAGACCCAGTACTTC
TRBV2	NA	NA	TRBJ1-2	CASSDRGVAYGYTF	TGTGCCAGCAGTGATCGGGGAGTGGCCTATGGCTACACCTTC
TRBV19	TRBD2	few	TRBJ2-1	CASSILPGGEGYNEQFF	TGTGCCAGTAGTATCCTGCCTGGGGGGGAGGGATACAATGAGCAGTTCTTC
TRBV2	NA	NA	TRBJ2-3	CASSELRANTDTQYF	TGTGCCAGCAGTGAATTGCGGGCTAACACAGATACGCAGTATTTT
TRBV5-1	NA	NA	TRBJ2-7	CASSLGQSYEQYF	TGCGCCAGCAGCCTCGGACAGTCCTACGAGCAGTACTTC
TRBV5-4	NA	few	TRBJ1-6	CASSLQGANSPLHF	TGTGCCAGCAGCTTGCAAGGGGCAAATTCACCCCTCCACTTT
TRBV3-1/TRBV3-2	NA	few	TRBJ1-3	CASSQDNFSGNTIYF	TGTGCCAGCAGCCAAGATAACTTTTCTGGAAACACCATATATTTT
TRBV27	NA	NA	TRBJ1-1	CASSFAAGAGTEAFF	TGTGCCAGCAGTTTCGCGGCAGGGGCGGGCACTGAAGCTTTCTTT
TRBV5-4	TRBD2	NA	TRBJ2-3	CASSYKGASGRLDTQYF	TGTGCCAGCAGCTACAAAGGGGCTAGCGGGAGGTTAGATACGCAGTATTTT
TRBV28	NA	few	TRBJ1-1	CASSLRNSGTEAFF	TGTGCCAGCAGTTTACGGAACAGTGGGACTGAAGCTTTCTTT
TRBV7-8	NA	NA	TRBJ2-1	CASSLERLAYYNEQFF	TGTGCCAGCAGCTTAGAACGGCTAGCGTACTACAATGAGCAGTTCTTC
TRBV7-9	TRBD2	NA	TRBJ2-3	CASSLARGAASGGRDTQYF	TGTGCCAGCAGCTTAGCCCGGGGTGCGGCTAGCGGGGGCAGGGATACGCAGTATTTT
TRBV27	TRBD2	once	TRBJ2-1	CASRTSSHNEQFF	TGTGCCAGCAGGACTAGCAGCCACAATGAGCAGTTCTTC
TRBV7-9	NA	NA	TRBJ2-7	CASSPPGQGTYEQYF	TGTGCCAGCAGCCCCCCCGGGCAGGGGACCTACGAGCAGTACTTC
TRBV30	NA	few	TRBJ1-4	CAWSLVVVAANEKLFF	TGTGCCTGGAGTTTAGTCGTGGTAGCGGCTAATGAAAAACTGTTTTTT
TRBV5-1	TRBD2	NA	TRBJ2-5	CASSLAGGPQETQYF	TGCGCCAGCAGTTTAGCGGGAGGCCCTCAAGAGACCCAGTACTTC
TRBV3-1/TRBV3-2	TRBD1	NA	TRBJ1-1	CASSQDHTGTVEAFF	TGTGCCAGCAGCCAAGATCACACCGGGACAGTGGAGGCTTTCTTT
TRBV4-2	TRBD2	NA	TRBJ2-1	CASSQDEASGPYNEQFF	TGTGCCAGCAGCCAAGATGAGGCTAGCGGGCCGTACAATGAGCAGTTCTTC
TRBV6-6	NA	NA	TRBJ1-5	CASSYSYYNQPQHF	TGTGCCAGCAGTTACTCGTACTACAATCAGCCCCAGCATTTT
TRBV5-4	NA	NA	TRBJ2-2	CASSFQPRGTGELFF	TGTGCCAGCAGCTTCCAACCCAGGGGTACCGGGGAGCTGTTTTTT
TRBV3-1/TRBV3-2	NA	NA	TRBJ2-1	CASSQESSGPGSYNEQFF	TGTGCCAGCAGCCAAGAATCAAGCGGGCCCGGCTCCTACAATGAGCAGTTCTTC
TRBV6-2/TRBV6-3	TRBD1	NA	TRBJ2-2	CASSHDRGPDTGELFF	TGTGCCAGCAGTCACGACAGGGGTCCGGACACCGGGGAGCTGTTTTTT
TRBV4-1	TRBD2	NA	TRBJ2-2	CASSRAGGTGELFF	TGCGCCAGCAGCCGGGCGGGAGGAACCGGGGAGCTGTTTTTT
TRBV4-1	TRBD1	NA	TRBJ2-5	CASSPRAHRGETQYF	TGCGCCAGCAGCCCTAGAGCCCACAGGGGAGAGACCCAGTACTTC
TRBV28	TRBD2	NA	TRBJ2-2	CASSVLTSGRTGELFF	TGTGCCAGCAGTGTACTCACTAGCGGGCGAACCGGGGAGCTGTTTTTT
TRBV11-2	NA	NA	TRBJ2-7	CASSLGLRQGETYEQYF	TGTGCCAGCAGCTTAGGCTTGAGGCAGGGTGAGACTTACGAGCAGTACTTC
TRBV2	TRBD2	NA	TRBJ2-5	CASSPPGLGGEETQYF	TGTGCCAGCAGTCCTCCGGGACTAGGGGGAGAGGAGACCCAGTACTTC